The rows below give T cell receptor beta chains drawn from one sample of a study of technical replicates of blood from a few donors. Repertoires were generated with immunoSEQ multiplex PCR, while TCRdb's copy carries only in-frame clones and drops some. The data hold tens of thousands of clones, with approximately 94% observed a single time. Sequencing used T cells isolated from PBMCs. The receptors originated from a human donor in good health. Both conserved end residues are part of each CDR3. D genes are given only for firm matches. Part of the rows lack a size; the others show once, few, many or a class for expanded clones.

v_call,clone_size,j_call,d_call,cdr3_aa,cdr3_nt
TRBV15,-,TRBJ1-1,-,CATSTRLQNTEAFF,TGTGCCACCAGCACTCGACTCCAGAACACTGAAGCTTTCTTT
TRBV7-9,-,TRBJ2-3,TRBD1,CASSLGTGSTDTQYF,TGTGCCAGCAGCCTTGGGACAGGGAGCACAGATACGCAGTATTTT
TRBV19,-,TRBJ2-3,TRBD2,CASSNGLAGYTDTQYF,TGTGCCAGTAGTAACGGACTAGCGGGATACACAGATACGCAGTATTTT
TRBV11-2,-,TRBJ1-1,TRBD1,CASSSNLPGGSTEAFF,TGTGCCAGCAGCTCTAACCTTCCAGGGGGTAGCACTGAAGCTTTCTTT
TRBV11-3,once,TRBJ2-1,TRBD2,CASSPAGGPTYNEQFF,TGTGCCAGCAGCCCAGCGGGAGGGCCTACCTACAATGAGCAGTTCTTC
TRBV5-6,-,TRBJ1-3,-,CASSVTSAGNTIYF,TGTGCCAGCAGCGTGACATCTGCGGGAAACACCATATATTTT
TRBV11-2,-,TRBJ2-7,TRBD2,CASSLSPSGRVYEQYF,TGTGCCAGCAGCCTGAGCCCTAGCGGGAGGGTGTACGAGCAGTACTTC
TRBV19,-,TRBJ2-7,TRBD1,CASSTDRELVSSEQYF,TGTGCCAGTAGTACCGACAGGGAACTGGTCTCTAGCGAGCAGTACTTC
TRBV5-1,-,TRBJ2-7,TRBD2,CASSLVSGYEQYF,TGCGCCAGCAGCTTGGTTAGCGGGTACGAGCAGTACTTC
TRBV6-1,-,TRBJ1-6,-,CASSEVLQVLHF,TGTGCCAGCAGTGAAGTATTGCAGGTCCTCCACTTT
TRBV7-9,-,TRBJ2-3,TRBD2,CASSHSSGSTDTQYF,TGTGCCAGCAGCCACTCTAGCGGGAGCACAGATACGCAGTATTTT
TRBV5-1,-,TRBJ1-1,-,CASSPTGRTEAFF,TGCGCCAGCAGCCCGACAGGTCGGACTGAAGCTTTCTTT
TRBV6-5,-,TRBJ1-5,TRBD1,CASSTGGAQPQHF,TGTGCCAGCAGTACAGGGGGCGCCCAGCCCCAGCATTTT